The next 25 T cell receptor beta chains were all read from a single sample in a study of cytomegalovirus exposure and HLA in healthy donors (dated by TCRdb to 2017 to 2019). Library generation was performed with the immunoSEQ multiplex PCR assay. For the multiplex PCR, a mixture combining 60 forward primers for TCR Vbeta segments and 13 reverse primers for TCR Jbeta segments was used. As stored in TCRdb, this immuneACCESS dataset retains in-frame rearrangements with V and J assigned. A fraction of the clones does not appear; measured against another copy, unresolved V genes explain less than half of the discrepancy, and the remainder lacks a known reason. The sample profile shows 100,000 to 130,000 clones; approximately 73% of them were found once. 7.5% to 9% of the sample goes to the ten largest clones. Sequencing used PBMCs. All receptors derive from a man between 25 and 39 years old in good health and CMV-seronegative.

The chain links TRBV28 to TRBJ2-5, with D tentatively TRBD1 (5 bases). V lost 7 bases to trimming and J lost 7 bases, with 13 bases between them. CDR3 length: 12 residues. Germline V gives CDR1 MDHEN, CDR2 SYDVKM. The DNA of the CDR3 is TGTGCCAGCAAAGACCTAAGGGGGACCCAGTACTTC. Protein product: CASKDLRGTQYF. Complete variable domain (other parts from reference TRBV28 and TRBJ2-5): DVKVTQSSRYLVKRTGEKVFLECVQDMDHENMFWYRQDPGLGLRLIYFSYDVKMKEKGDIPEGYSVSREKKERFSLILESASTNQTSMYLCASKDLRGTQYFGPGTRLLVL.

The chain links TRBV10-3 to TRBJ2-3; 12 bases map to TRBD2. The J segment lost 5 bases and the V segment lost 0 bases, leaving 15 bases of the junction unmatched. Germline lookup yields CDR1 ENHRY and CDR2 SYGVKD. The CDR3 is 20 residues long. The CDR3 DNA reads TGTGCCATCAGTGAGTCCAAAACAGAGACTAGCGGGAGAGTAGTAGATACGCAGTATTTT. Its protein is CAISESKTETSGRVVDTQYF.

This chain connects TRBV28 to TRBJ2-3, with unresolved D. CDR3 length equals 15 residues. CDR1 and CDR2 (germline): MDHEN, SYDVKM. The germline V and J ends were trimmed by 2 bases and 6 bases, with 15 bases remaining between them. This chain's CDR3 is CASSLADMDRDTQYF. The CDR3 nucleotides are TGTGCCAGCAGTTTAGCTGACATGGATCGGGATACGCAGTATTTT.

The genes are TRBV19 and TRBJ1-3, with TRBD1 identical over 8 bases. J gave up 0 bases and V 4 bases, and 5 bases lay outside the gene matches. Germline V CDR1 and CDR2: LNHDA, SQIVND (reference sequence). CDR3 length: 16 amino acids. CDR3 bases: TGTGCCAGTAGTAACCGACAGGGGAGCTCTGGAAACACCATATATTTT. It translates to CASSNRQGSSGNTIYF.

The rearrangement links TRBV27 to TRBJ1-2; 8 bases fit TRBD1. The germline CDR1 and CDR2 sequences are MNHEY and SMNVEV (reference sequence). Losses at the gene ends were 6 bases for V and 4 bases for J; bases not matched to a gene: 4. This CDR3 has 13 residues. The DNA of the CDR3 is TGTGCCAGCAGGGACAGGGATCCCTATGGCTACACCTTC. It yields the protein CASRDRDPYGYTF.

The rearrangement uses TRBV25-1 and TRBJ2-5; D possibly corresponds to TRBD1 (6 bases). CDR1 MGHDK and CDR2 SYGVNS come from the germline V gene. Trimming shortened V by 1 base and J by 2 bases, and 14 bases separated the two germline ends. This CDR3 region has 16 residues. The chain's CDR3 is CASSESRTVGQETQYF. CDR3 in DNA: TGTGCCAGCAGTGAATCCCGGACAGTAGGTCAAGAGACCCAGTACTTC.

The chain combines TRBV25-1 with TRBJ1-2; a weak D match, TRBD1 (5 bases). The CDR3 covers 13 residues. Germline V gives CDR1 MGHDK, CDR2 SYGVNS. V was clipped by 7 bases and J by 7 bases, with 16 bases between them. The CDR3 is CASTPRGASGYTF. The CDR3 region has the DNA TGTGCCAGCACCCCTAGGGGTGCGAGTGGCTACACCTTC.

This chain joins TRBV7-9 and TRBJ2-5, with D perhaps TRBD2 (5 bases). The CDR3 length is 18 residues. Trimming pared 2 bases from V and 5 bases from J, leaving 24 bases between. Germline V gives CDR1 SEHNR, CDR2 FQNEAQ (reference sequence). CDR3 nucleotides: TGTGCCAGCAGCTTATATTCCGCATGGGAGATATTGCGGGAGACCCAGTACTTC. Protein product: CASSLYSAWEILRETQYF.

This clone showed up just once. V and J are TRBV6-1 and TRBJ1-4, with TRBD1 matching 8 bases. Germline values: CDR1 MNHNS, CDR2 SASEGT. With 2 bases clipped from V and 7 bases from J, the junction kept 6 bases outside the gene matches. The CDR3 loop spans 15 amino acids. CDR3 in amino acids: CASSELRGQVEKLFF. The CDR3 bases are TGTGCCAGCAGTGAACTCAGGGGGCAGGTTGAAAAACTGTTTTTT.

V gene TRBV27 combines with J gene TRBJ1-2; maybe TRBD1 (6 bases). Trimming stripped 5 bases from V and 12 bases from J, with 22 bases between. The CDR3 is 14 amino acids. CDR1 and CDR2 (germline): MNHEY, SMNVEV (reference sequence). The CDR3 sequence: CASSPLGQGLRNTF. The CDR3 region has the DNA TGTGCCAGCAGTCCCTTAGGGCAGGGGTTGCGCAACACCTTC.

The V call is TRBV19, the J call TRBJ1-4; TRBD1 aligns across 8 bases. Trimming cost V 6 bases and J 4 bases; bases outside gene matches: 4. This CDR3 is built from 14 residues. Germline assignment: CDR1 LNHDA and CDR2 SQIVND (reference sequence). CDR3 amino acids: CASSQTGVNEKLFF. CDR3 sequence (DNA): TGTGCCAGTAGCCAGACAGGGGTTAATGAAAAACTGTTTTTT.

The rearrangement links TRBV14 to TRBJ1-1; 9 bases are a match to TRBD1. CDR3 length: 12 residues. The trim removed 6 bases at V and 7 bases at J, leaving 3 bases unmatched. Germline CDR1 SGHDN, CDR2 FVKESK. Written as DNA, the CDR3 is TGTGCCAGCAGTCTGGGACAGGGTGAAGCTTTCTTT. Its translation is CASSLGQGEAFF. Full variable domain (outside the CDR3, taken from reference TRBV14 and TRBJ1-1): EAGVTQFPSHSVIEKGQTVTLRCDPISGHDNLYWYRRVMGKEIKFLLHFVKESKQDESGMPNNRFLAERTGGTYSTLKVQPAELEDSGVYFCASSLGQGEAFFGQGTRLTVV.

V usage is TRBV30 and J usage is TRBJ2-1; the match to TRBD2 covers 11 bases. Germline V gene data show CDR1 as GTSNPN and CDR2 as SVGIG (reference sequence). Unmatched junction bases numbered 5, after V lost 7 bases and J lost 3 bases. The CDR3 is 14 amino acids. DNA for the CDR3: TGTGCCTTTACCGGGACTAGCGGCTACAATGAGCAGTTCTTC. This encodes CAFTGTSGYNEQFF.

The chain employs TRBV19 and TRBJ2-7; possibly TRBD1 for D (5 bases). Germline V CDR1 and CDR2: LNHDA, SQIVND (reference sequence). Deletions cut 4 bases from V and 4 bases from J, with 14 bases between. The CDR3 loop spans 14 amino acids. The CDR3 sequence: CASSKGQNSYEQYF. The DNA for the CDR3 is TGTGCCAGTAGTAAGGGGCAGAACAGTTACGAGCAGTACTTC. The full variable domain, completed using reference TRBV19 and TRBJ2-7, is DGGITQSPKYLFRKEGQNVTLSCEQNLNHDAMYWYRQDPGQGLRLIYYSQIVNDFQKGDIAEGYSVSREKKESFPLTVTSAQKNPTAFYLCASSKGQNSYEQYFGPGTRLTVT.

The genes are TRBV11-1 and TRBJ2-2; possibly TRBD1 for D (6 bases). V lost 5 bases and J 6 bases, leaving 10 bases between the germline ends. Germline CDR1 SGHAT, CDR2 FQDESV (reference sequence). This CDR3 spans 13 amino acids. CDR3 coding DNA: TGTGCCAGCAGCATTCGGACAGCCGGGGAGCTGTTTTTT. This sequence encodes CASSIRTAGELFF.

This clone was seen just once. The J gene is TRBJ2-7, the V gene TRBV5-6, with 10 bases fitting TRBD1. J gave up 3 bases and V 2 bases, and 8 bases lay outside the gene matches. The CDR3 has 16 residues. Germline V gives CDR1 SGHDT, CDR2 YYEEEE. The CDR3 is CASSFTGQGRDYEQYF. The DNA for the CDR3 is TGTGCCAGCAGCTTTACGGGACAGGGGAGGGACTACGAGCAGTACTTC.

J is TRBJ1-6 and V is TRBV27, with 7 bases lining up with TRBD1. After removal of 6 bases from V and 6 bases from J, the junction contained 8 bases not matched to a gene. From germline, CDR1 is MNHEY and CDR2 SMNVEV (reference sequence). CDR3 length equals 15 residues. The CDR3 DNA sequence: TGTGCCAGCAGCTTCGAGGGGGCGGGTAATTCACCCCTCCACTTT. It encodes CASSFEGAGNSPLHF.

In its sample, this clone was seen a few times. The chain is built from TRBV10-3 and TRBJ1-2; no clear D gene. Germline V lookup: CDR1 ENHRY, CDR2 SYGVKD. This CDR3 region has 15 residues. Trimming removed 0 bases at V and 1 base at J, with 9 bases between. DNA of the CDR3: TGTGCCATCAGTGAGTCGGAGATGATTAACTATGGCTACACCTTC. This gives the protein CAISESEMINYGYTF.

The chain is built from TRBV5-1 and TRBJ1-6, with 7 bases identical to TRBD1. CDR1 is SGHRS, CDR2 YFSETQ, per germline. The CDR3 totals 16 residues. Losses at the gene ends were 3 bases for V and 2 bases for J; bases not matched to a gene: 5. The CDR3 nucleotides read TGCGCCAGCAGCTCAGCCGGGACAGCCTATAATTCACCCCTCCACTTT. Residues: CASSSAGTAYNSPLHF.

V and J are TRBV5-1 and TRBJ1-2; D possibly corresponds to TRBD1 (6 bases). CDR1 SGHRS and CDR2 YFSETQ come from the germline V gene. The CDR3 consists of 14 residues. The V and J ends lost 0 bases and 3 bases respectively, with 9 bases between them. This CDR3 is CASSLEQGDYGYTF. In DNA, the CDR3 is TGCGCCAGCAGCTTGGAACAGGGTGACTATGGCTACACCTTC.

This clone was observed a handful of times. The V call is TRBV6-1, the J call TRBJ2-1; D perhaps matches TRBD2 (6 bases). The CDR3 sequence is 10 residues long. Germline V gene data show CDR1 as MNHNS and CDR2 as SASEGT. The V end was cut by 6 bases, the J end by 10 bases, with 7 bases between. The CDR3 coding sequence is TGTGCCAGCAGGGGGGGAGAGCAGTTCTTC. Residues: CASRGGEQFF.

The chain combines TRBV7-8 with TRBJ2-1, with a possible D match to TRBD2 (6 bases). Germline values: CDR1 SGHVS, CDR2 FQNEAQ. This CDR3 has 16 amino acids. The germline V and J ends were trimmed by 1 base and 4 bases, with 14 bases remaining between them. CDR3 in amino acids: CASSLVGGATYNEQFF. In DNA, the CDR3 is TGTGCCAGCAGCTTAGTCGGGGGAGCGACTTACAATGAGCAGTTCTTC.

A note on this clone: At one of its ends the junction is not consistent with the germline gene, which may arise from a read error. The rearrangement links TRBV2 to TRBJ2-3; TRBD2 is a possible D gene (5 bases). The CDR3 is 12 amino acids. Germline V gives CDR1 SNHLY, CDR2 FYNNEI. CDR3 protein: CANSGRADTQYF. For the CDR3, the DNA is TGTGCCAACAGTGGGCGGGCAGATACGCAGTATTTT.

This clone was observed a few times. The CDR3 nucleotides read TGTGCCAGCAGCGTAGCTACACCGGGGACAGGACCCTACGAGCAGTACTTC. Its protein is CASSVATPGTGPYEQYF. The J gene is TRBJ2-7, the V gene TRBV9; 8 bases map to TRBD1. The J segment lost 2 bases and the V segment lost 0 bases, leaving 10 bases of the junction unmatched. The CDR3 is 17 amino acids. Germline V gene sequence: CDR1 SGDLS, CDR2 YYNGEE.

V gene TRBV27 combines with J gene TRBJ2-7, with TRBD1 matching 10 bases. This CDR3 has 15 residues. The junction had 5 bases not matched to a gene; V was cut back by 0 bases and J by 6 bases. Germline CDR1 MNHEY, CDR2 SMNVEV (reference sequence). The CDR3 region has the DNA TGTGCCAGCAGTTTATCAGGGACAGGGGAGGTCGAGCAGTACTTC. This translates into CASSLSGTGEVEQYF.